The clone carrying this T cell receptor beta chain was found once. This specimen comes from a study of cytomegalovirus exposure and HLA in healthy donors. The CDR3 contains 16 residues. Germline assignment: CDR1 MNHEY and CDR2 SMNVEV (reference sequence). J lost 0 bases, V lost 6 bases, and 9 bases had no gene match. The primer mix had 60 Vbeta and 13 Jbeta primers. Sequencing used immunoSEQ multiplex PCR; TCRdb keeps in-frame clones, though not all of them. This sample yields roughly 110,000 clones, of which about 79% are seen a single time; 2.5% to 3% belongs to the top ten. This rearrangement joins TRBV27 to TRBJ2-5; TRBD1 aligns across 8 bases. This clonotype was sampled from a woman under 30 in good health and CMV-seropositive. The sample taken for sequencing was PBMCs. The CDR3 spells CASSLLWGQDQETQYF. CDR3 sequence (DNA): TGTGCCAGCAGCCTTCTTTGGGGACAGGACCAAGAGACCCAGTACTTC.